Sequencing of this T cell receptor beta chain was carried out in a study of shared clonotypes between healthy human individuals. Germline CDR1 and CDR2: LNHDA and SQIVND (reference sequence). Trimming took 7 bases from V and 5 from J, leaving 24 bases between them. The CDR3 contains 17 residues. This clone occurred many times. The antigen remains unidentified. Study-wide findings and caveats: Richness estimates generally favored naive over memory subsets.

Method: immunoSEQ multiplex PCR; TCRdb's copy keeps in-frame clones and lacks some. The sample includes 950,000 to 1,100,000 clones, more than 60% seen only once; the top ten take approximately 1.5%. Sequencing was performed on memory CD4+ T cells sorted from blood. Stated subset: CD45RA-negative fraction. The chain links TRBV19 to TRBJ1-5; D possibly corresponds to TRBD1 (5 bases). This clonotype was sampled from a man between 18 and 29 years old in good health. For the CDR3, the DNA is TGTGCCAGTATTCGTCGCGCCCGGGAGGGGAGGTATCAGCCCCAGCATTTT. It encodes CASIRRAREGRYQPQHF.